These 3 T cell receptor beta chains came from one sample sequenced in a study of vaccination and CD4 T cells after COVID-19. Scientists ran DNA taken from cultured CD4+ T cells through the Oncomine TCR Beta short-read assay for sequencing. TCRdb re-called the PCR reads through MiXCR, storing one row per CDR3 protein. The repertoire has nearly 20,000 distinct CDR3 sequences, 40% to 55% of them found once; the top ten carry 2.5% to 3.5%. Treatment of the sample: 10-day PBMC culture with coronavirus spike peptide pools or control peptides (ViraFEST assay). These receptors lack a known antigen. The specimen comprised CD4+ T cells from blood, cultured in vitro, sampled after SARS-CoV-2 vaccination. These receptors were collected from a human donor who had recovered from COVID-19.

In this sample, this clonotype turned up a few times. V and J are TRBV10-2 and TRBJ1-5, with D possibly TRBD1 on 5 matching bases. The end of the DNA fits TRBJ2-3 better, so the J call may be wrong. The CDR3 covers 14 residues. The germline CDR1 and CDR2 sequences are WSHSY and SAAADI. The CDR3 region is CASSANRNNQPQYF. As DNA, the CDR3 is TGCGCCAGCAGCGCGAACAGGAACAATCAGCCCCAGTATTTT.

The rearrangement links TRBV18 to TRBJ1-1; unclear D gene. Germline CDR1 reads KGHSH; CDR2 reads LQKENI. The CDR3 spans 16 residues. Trimming pared 2 bases from V and 3 bases from J, leaving 16 bases between. The CDR3 here is CASSPRNSQRDTEAFF. The CDR3 nucleotides read TGTGCCAGCTCACCAAGAAACAGTCAAAGGGACACTGAAGCTTTCTTT.

A few counts support this clonotype. This rearrangement joins TRBV7-3 to TRBJ2-2, with 14 bases fitting TRBD2. V shed 5 bases, J shed 4 bases, and the junction held 3 bases outside the gene matches. The germline V gene has CDR1 SGHTA and CDR2 FQGTGA. This CDR3 is 16 amino acids long. The CDR3 here is CASSLGLAGGTGELFF. The CDR3 nucleotides read TGTGCCAGCAGCCTCGGACTAGCGGGAGGCACCGGGGAGCTGTTTTTT.